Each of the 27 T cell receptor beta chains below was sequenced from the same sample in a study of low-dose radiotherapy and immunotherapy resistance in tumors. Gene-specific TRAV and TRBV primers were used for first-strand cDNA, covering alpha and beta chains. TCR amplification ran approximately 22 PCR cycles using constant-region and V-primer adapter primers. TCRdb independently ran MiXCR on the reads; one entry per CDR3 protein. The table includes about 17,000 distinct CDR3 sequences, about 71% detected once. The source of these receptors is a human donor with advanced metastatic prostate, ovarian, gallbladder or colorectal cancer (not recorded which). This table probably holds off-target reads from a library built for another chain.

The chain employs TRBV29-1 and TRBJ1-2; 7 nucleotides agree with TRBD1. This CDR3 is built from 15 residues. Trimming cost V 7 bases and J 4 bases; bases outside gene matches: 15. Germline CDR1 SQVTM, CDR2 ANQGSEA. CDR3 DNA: TGCAGCGCGCATGATGGTTTAGGGGGCTCCTATGGCTACACCTTC. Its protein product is CSAHDGLGGSYGYTF.

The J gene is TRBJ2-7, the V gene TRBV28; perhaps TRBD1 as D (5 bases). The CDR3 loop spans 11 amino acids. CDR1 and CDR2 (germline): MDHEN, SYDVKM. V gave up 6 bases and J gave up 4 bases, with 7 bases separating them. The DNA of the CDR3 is TGTGCCAGCAGCCACAGGTACGAGCAGTACTTC. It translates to CASSHRYEQYF.

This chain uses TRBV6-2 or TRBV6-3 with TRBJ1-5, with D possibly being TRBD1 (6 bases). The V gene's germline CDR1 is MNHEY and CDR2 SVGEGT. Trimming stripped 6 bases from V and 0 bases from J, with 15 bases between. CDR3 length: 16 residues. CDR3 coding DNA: TGTGCCAGCAGCCGTGGGACACGACATAGCAATCAGCCCCAGCATTTT. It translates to CASSRGTRHSNQPQHF.

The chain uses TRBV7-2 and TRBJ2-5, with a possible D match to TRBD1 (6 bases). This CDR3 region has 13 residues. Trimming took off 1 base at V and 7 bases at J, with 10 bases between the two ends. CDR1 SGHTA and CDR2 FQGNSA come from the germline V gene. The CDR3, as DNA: TGTGCCAGCAGCTTAGGGGGGCTCGGGACCCAGTACTTC. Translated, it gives CASSLGGLGTQYF.

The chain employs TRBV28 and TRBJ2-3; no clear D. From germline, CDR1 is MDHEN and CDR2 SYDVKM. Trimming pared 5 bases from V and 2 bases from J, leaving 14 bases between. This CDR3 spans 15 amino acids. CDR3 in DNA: TGTGCCAGCAGTATCCCGGGTGGTGTCACAGATACGCAGTATTTT. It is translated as CASSIPGGVTDTQYF.

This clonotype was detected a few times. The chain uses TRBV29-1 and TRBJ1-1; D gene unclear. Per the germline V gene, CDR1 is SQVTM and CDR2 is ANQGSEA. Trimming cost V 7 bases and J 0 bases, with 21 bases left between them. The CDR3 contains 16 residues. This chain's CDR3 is CSATSRATLMNTEAFF. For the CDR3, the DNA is TGCAGCGCCACGAGCCGGGCCACACTCATGAACACTGAAGCTTTCTTT.

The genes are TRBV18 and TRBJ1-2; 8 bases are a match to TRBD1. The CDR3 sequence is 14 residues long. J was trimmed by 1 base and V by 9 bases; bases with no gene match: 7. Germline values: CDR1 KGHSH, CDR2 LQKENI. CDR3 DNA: TGTGCCAGTGCGCCAGGGGGCGATAACTATGGCTACACCTTC. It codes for CASAPGGDNYGYTF.

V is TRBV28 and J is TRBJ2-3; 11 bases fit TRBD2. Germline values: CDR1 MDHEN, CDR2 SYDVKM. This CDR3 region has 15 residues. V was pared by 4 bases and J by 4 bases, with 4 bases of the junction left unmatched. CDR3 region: CASSSSLAGADTQYF. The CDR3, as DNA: TGTGCCAGCAGTTCCTCACTAGCGGGAGCAGATACGCAGTATTTT.

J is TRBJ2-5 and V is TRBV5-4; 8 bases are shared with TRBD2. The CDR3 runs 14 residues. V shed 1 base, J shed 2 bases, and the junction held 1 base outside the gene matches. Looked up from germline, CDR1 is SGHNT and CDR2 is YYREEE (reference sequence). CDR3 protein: CASSLRLAQETQYF. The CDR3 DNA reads TGTGCCAGCAGCTTGAGACTAGCGCAAGAGACCCAGTACTTC.

DNA of the CDR3: TGTGCCAGCAGCCCTGGGGGACCCACAGATACGCAGTATTTT. This codes for CASSPGGPTDTQYF. The V and J genes are TRBV11-3 and TRBJ2-3; possibly TRBD1 or TRBD2 for D (5 bases each). V shed 5 bases and J shed 2 bases, with 11 bases lying between them. Germline CDR1 and CDR2: SGHNT and YENEEA. This CDR3 has 14 amino acids.

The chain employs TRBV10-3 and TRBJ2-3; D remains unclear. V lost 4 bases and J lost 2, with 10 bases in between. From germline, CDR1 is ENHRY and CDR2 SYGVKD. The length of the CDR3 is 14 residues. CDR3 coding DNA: TGTGCCATCAGTGGAATAGGGAACACAGATACGCAGTATTTT. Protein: CAISGIGNTDTQYF.

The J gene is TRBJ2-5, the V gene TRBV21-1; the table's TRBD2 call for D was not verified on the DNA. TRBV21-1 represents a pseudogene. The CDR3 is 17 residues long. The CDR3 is CASSNVLGPELEETQYF. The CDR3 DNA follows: TGTGCCAGCAGCAACGTGCTCGGGCCAGAACTAGAAGAGACCCAGTACTTC.

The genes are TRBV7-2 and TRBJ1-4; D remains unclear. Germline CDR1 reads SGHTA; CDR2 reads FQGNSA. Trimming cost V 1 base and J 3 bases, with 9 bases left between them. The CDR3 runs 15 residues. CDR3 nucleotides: TGTGCCAGCAGCTTAGATAGGGCGGCTAATGAAAAACTGTTTTTT. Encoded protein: CASSLDRAANEKLFF.

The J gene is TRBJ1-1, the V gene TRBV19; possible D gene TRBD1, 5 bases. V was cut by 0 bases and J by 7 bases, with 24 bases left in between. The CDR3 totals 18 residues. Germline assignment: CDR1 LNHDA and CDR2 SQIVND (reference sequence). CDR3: CASSIDRAKPGTQVEAFF. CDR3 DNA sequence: TGTGCCAGTAGTATAGATAGAGCGAAGCCCGGGACGCAGGTTGAAGCTTTCTTT.

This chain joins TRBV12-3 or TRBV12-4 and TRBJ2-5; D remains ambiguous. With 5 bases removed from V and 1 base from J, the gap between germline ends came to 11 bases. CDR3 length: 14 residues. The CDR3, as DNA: TGTGCCAGCAGTCTTTTAATGACCCAAGAGACCCAGTACTTC. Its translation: CASSLLMTQETQYF.

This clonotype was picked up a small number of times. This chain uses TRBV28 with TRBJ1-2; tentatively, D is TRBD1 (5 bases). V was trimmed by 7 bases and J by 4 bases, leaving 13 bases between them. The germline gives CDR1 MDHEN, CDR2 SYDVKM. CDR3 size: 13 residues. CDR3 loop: CASNRPPGYGYTF. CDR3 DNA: TGTGCCAGCAACAGGCCACCTGGCTATGGCTACACCTTC.

CDR3 bases: TGTGCCAGCAGTTCTTCAGGGGGCTCCAATGAGCAGTTCTTC. Its translation is CASSSSGGSNEQFF. The V gene is TRBV28, the J gene TRBJ2-1; TRBD1 matches at 8 bases. This CDR3 is 14 amino acids long. The junction had 5 bases not matched to a gene; V was cut back by 4 bases and J by 6 bases. The V gene's germline CDR1 is MDHEN and CDR2 SYDVKM.

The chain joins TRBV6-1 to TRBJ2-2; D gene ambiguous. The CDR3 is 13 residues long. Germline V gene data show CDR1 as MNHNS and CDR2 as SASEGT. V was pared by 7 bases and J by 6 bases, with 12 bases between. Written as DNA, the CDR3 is TGTGCCAGCAATTTATACAGTTCCGGGGAGCTGTTTTTT. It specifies CASNLYSSGELFF.

CDR3 sequence reads: CASSLTGDLGTF. The CDR3 DNA is TGCGCCAGCAGCTTGACAGGGGACCTGGGGACCTTC. The chain combines TRBV5-1 with TRBJ1-2, with 7 nucleotides matching TRBD1. The germline V gene encodes CDR1 SGHRS and CDR2 YFSETQ. V lost 1 base to trimming and J lost 14 bases; unmatched junction nucleotides: 8. The CDR3 length is 12 residues.

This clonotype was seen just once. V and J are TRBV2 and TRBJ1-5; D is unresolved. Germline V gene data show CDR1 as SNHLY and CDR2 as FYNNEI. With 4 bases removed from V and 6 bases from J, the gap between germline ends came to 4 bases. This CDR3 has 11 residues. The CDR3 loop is CASSVGQPQHF. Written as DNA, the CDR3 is TGTGCCAGCAGTGTGGGTCAGCCCCAGCATTTT.

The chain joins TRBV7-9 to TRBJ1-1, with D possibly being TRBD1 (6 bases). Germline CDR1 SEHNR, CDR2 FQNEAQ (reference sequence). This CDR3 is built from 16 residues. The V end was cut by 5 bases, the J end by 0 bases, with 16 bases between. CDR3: CASSTGTLVLNTEAFF. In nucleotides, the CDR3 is TGTGCCAGCAGCACCGGGACACTCGTACTGAACACTGAAGCTTTCTTT.

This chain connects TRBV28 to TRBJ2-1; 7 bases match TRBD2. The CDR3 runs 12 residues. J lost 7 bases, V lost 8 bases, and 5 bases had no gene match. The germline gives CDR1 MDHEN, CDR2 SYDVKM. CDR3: CASERGENEQFF. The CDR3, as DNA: TGTGCCAGCGAGCGGGGAGAGAATGAGCAGTTCTTC.

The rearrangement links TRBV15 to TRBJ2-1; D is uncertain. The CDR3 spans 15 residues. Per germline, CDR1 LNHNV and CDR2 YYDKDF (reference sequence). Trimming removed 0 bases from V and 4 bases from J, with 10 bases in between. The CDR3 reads CATSRDFISYNEQFF. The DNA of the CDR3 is TGTGCCACCAGCAGAGATTTTATCTCGTACAATGAGCAGTTCTTC.

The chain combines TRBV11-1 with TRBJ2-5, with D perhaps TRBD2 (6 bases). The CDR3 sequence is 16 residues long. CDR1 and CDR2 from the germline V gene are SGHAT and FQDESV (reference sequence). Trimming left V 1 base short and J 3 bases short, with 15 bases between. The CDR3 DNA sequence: TGTGCCAGCAGCTTAGGGGTGGGTAGCGGCGAAGAGACCCAGTACTTC. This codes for CASSLGVGSGEETQYF.

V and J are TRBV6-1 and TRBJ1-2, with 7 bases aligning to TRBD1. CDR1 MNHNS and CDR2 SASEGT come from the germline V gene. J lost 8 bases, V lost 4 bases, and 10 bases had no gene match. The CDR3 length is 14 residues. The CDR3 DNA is TGTGCCAGCAGTGCCGGGACAGAAGTCGGCGGCTACACCTTC. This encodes CASSAGTEVGGYTF.

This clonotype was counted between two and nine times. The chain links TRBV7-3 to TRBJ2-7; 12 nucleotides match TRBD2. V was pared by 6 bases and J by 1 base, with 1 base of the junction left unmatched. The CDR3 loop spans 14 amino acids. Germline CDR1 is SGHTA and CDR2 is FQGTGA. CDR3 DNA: TGTGCCAGCAGTCTAGCGGGAGGGTCCTACGAGCAGTACTTC. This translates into CASSLAGGSYEQYF. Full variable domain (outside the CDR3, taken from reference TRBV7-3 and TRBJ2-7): GAGVSQTPSNKVTEKGKYVELRCDPISGHTALYWYRQSLGQGPEFLIYFQGTGAADDSGLPNDRFFAVRPEGSVSTLKIQRTERGDSAVYLCASSLAGGSYEQYFGPGTRLTVT.

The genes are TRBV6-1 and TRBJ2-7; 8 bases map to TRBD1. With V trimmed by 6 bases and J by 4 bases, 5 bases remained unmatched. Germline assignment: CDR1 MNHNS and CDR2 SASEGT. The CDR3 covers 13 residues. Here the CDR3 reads CASSRGLEYEQYF. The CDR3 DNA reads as TGTGCCAGCAGCAGGGGGCTGGAGTACGAGCAGTACTTC.